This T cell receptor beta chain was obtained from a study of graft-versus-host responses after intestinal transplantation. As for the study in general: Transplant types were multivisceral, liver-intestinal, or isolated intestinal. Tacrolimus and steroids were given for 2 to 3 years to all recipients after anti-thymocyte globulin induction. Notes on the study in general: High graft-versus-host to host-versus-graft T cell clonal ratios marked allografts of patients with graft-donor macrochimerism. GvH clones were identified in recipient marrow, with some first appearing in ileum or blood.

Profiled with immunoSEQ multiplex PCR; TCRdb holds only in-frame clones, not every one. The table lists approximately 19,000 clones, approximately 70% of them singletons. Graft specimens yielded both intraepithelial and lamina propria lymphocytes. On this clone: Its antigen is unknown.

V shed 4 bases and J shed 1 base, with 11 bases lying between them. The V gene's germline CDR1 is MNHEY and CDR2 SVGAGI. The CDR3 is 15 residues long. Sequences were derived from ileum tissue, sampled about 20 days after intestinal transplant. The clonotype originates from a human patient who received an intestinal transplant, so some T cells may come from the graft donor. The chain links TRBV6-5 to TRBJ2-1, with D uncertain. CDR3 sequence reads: CASSFARSSYNEQFF. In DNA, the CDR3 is TGTGCCAGCAGTTTCGCGCGAAGTTCCTACAATGAGCAGTTCTTC.